Listed below are T cell receptor beta chains from one sample, sequenced in a study of shared clonotypes between healthy human individuals. The data were produced by immunoSEQ multiplex PCR, yet TCRdb's version contains in-frame clones alone and is incomplete. The sample includes 180,000 or so clones, about 93% of them seen just once. The specimen was naive CD4+ T cells sorted from blood. The receptors shown here come from a woman aged 25 to 39 in good health. CDR3s include the opening cysteine and the closing phenylalanine or tryptophan. Fields, in order: clone size, V gene, D gene, J gene, CDR3 DNA, CDR3 protein. A D gene is named only where the DNA matches it firmly. Clone size appears in some rows only: once, few, many, or a class for an expanded clone.

size: NA
V: TRBV27
D: TRBD2
J: TRBJ2-7
DNA: TGTGCCAGCAGTTTACTAGCGGGAGGTCAGTACGAGCAGTACTTC
CDR3: CASSLLAGGQYEQYF

size: NA
V: TRBV7-9
D: NA
J: TRBJ1-5
DNA: TGTGCCAGCAGCTTAGGGGCAGGGAGCCGCAATCAGCCCCAGCATTTT
CDR3: CASSLGAGSRNQPQHF

size: once
V: TRBV19
D: TRBD1
J: TRBJ1-1
DNA: TGTGCCAGTAGTTACCGCCCCGGGACAGGGACTGAAGCTTTCTTT
CDR3: CASSYRPGTGTEAFF

size: NA
V: TRBV5-4
D: TRBD2
J: TRBJ2-7
DNA: TGTGCCAGCAGCTTGGGGGGACTAGCGGGTTCCTACGAGCAGTACTTC
CDR3: CASSLGGLAGSYEQYF

size: NA
V: TRBV28
D: NA
J: TRBJ2-7
DNA: TGTGCCAGCAGTTTACACCTCTACGAGCAGTACTTC
CDR3: CASSLHLYEQYF

size: few
V: TRBV7-3
D: NA
J: TRBJ1-1
DNA: TGTGCCAGCAGCTTAAACTCTGGGGCTGGGAACACTGAAGCTTTCTTT
CDR3: CASSLNSGAGNTEAFF

size: NA
V: TRBV10-1
D: NA
J: TRBJ2-7
DNA: TGCGCCAGAACTGGGGCGCCAAACAACGAATACGAGCAGTACTTC
CDR3: CARTGAPNNEYEQYF

size: NA
V: TRBV6-1
D: TRBD1
J: TRBJ2-3
DNA: TGTGCCAGCAATCCGGGACAGGGGACAGATACGCAGTATTTT
CDR3: CASNPGQGTDTQYF

size: NA
V: TRBV11-2
D: TRBD2
J: TRBJ2-7
DNA: TGTGCCAGCAGCTTAATAGTGGCGGGAGGGTACGAGCAGTACTTC
CDR3: CASSLIVAGGYEQYF

size: NA
V: TRBV28
D: NA
J: TRBJ2-3
DNA: TGTGCCAGCAGTAAAGCCCCGGCAAGGGCAGATACGCAGTATTTT
CDR3: CASSKAPARADTQYF

size: once
V: TRBV6-5
D: NA
J: TRBJ2-3
DNA: TGTGCCAGCAGTTCCAGGGGGGCAAGCACAGATACGCAGTATTTT
CDR3: CASSSRGASTDTQYF

size: NA
V: TRBV11-2
D: NA
J: TRBJ2-7
DNA: TGTGCCAGCAGCCCGCCCCTAAGGGGAGATTACGAGCAGTACTTC
CDR3: CASSPPLRGDYEQYF

size: once
V: TRBV20-1
D: NA
J: TRBJ2-3
DNA: TGCAGTGCTGTTTGGGGAGATACGCAGTATTTT
CDR3: CSAVWGDTQYF

size: NA
V: TRBV6-4
D: NA
J: TRBJ1-3
DNA: TGTGCCAGCAGTGACATGACAAACTCTGGAAACACCATATATTTT
CDR3: CASSDMTNSGNTIYF

size: NA
V: TRBV6-1
D: NA
J: TRBJ1-6
DNA: TGTGCCAGCGGTGAAGTACAGGGCACAAATTCACCCCTCCACTTC
CDR3: CASGEVQGTNSPLHF

size: once
V: TRBV7-9
D: NA
J: TRBJ2-7
DNA: TGTGCCAGCAGCTTAACCGGGTACGAGCAGTACTTC
CDR3: CASSLTGYEQYF

size: NA
V: TRBV5-4
D: TRBD1
J: TRBJ1-2
DNA: TGTGCCAGCAGTCAGAAGGACAGGGAGGGCTACACCTTC
CDR3: CASSQKDREGYTF

size: NA
V: TRBV19
D: NA
J: TRBJ1-2
DNA: TGTGCCAGTACCTCGACAGAGTGGGGATTAAGAGCTAACTATGGCTACACCTTC
CDR3: CASTSTEWGLRANYGYTF

size: NA
V: TRBV5-1
D: NA
J: TRBJ2-6
DNA: TGCGCCAGCAGCGACACAGGGCCTGGGGCCAACGTCCTGACTTTC
CDR3: CASSDTGPGANVLTF

size: NA
V: TRBV27
D: NA
J: TRBJ1-5
DNA: TGTGCCAGCAGTCCGGAGAGGGGTCAGCCCCAGCATTTT
CDR3: CASSPERGQPQHF

size: NA
V: TRBV28
D: TRBD1
J: TRBJ1-5
DNA: TGTGCCAGCAGTCCTAGACAGGGCCGGATCAATCAGCCCCAGCATTTT
CDR3: CASSPRQGRINQPQHF

size: NA
V: TRBV19
D: NA
J: TRBJ1-3
DNA: TGTGCCAGTAACCCCGTGGGTTGGGATCTCTCTGGAAACACCATATATTTT
CDR3: CASNPVGWDLSGNTIYF

size: few
V: TRBV19
D: NA
J: TRBJ1-2
DNA: TGTGCCAGTAGTCAAGGGAGTCCTTATGGCTACACCTTC
CDR3: CASSQGSPYGYTF

size: NA
V: TRBV4-1
D: NA
J: TRBJ2-1
DNA: TGCGCCAGCAGCCAAGATAGAGGGAGGACCTACAATGAGCAGTTCTTC
CDR3: CASSQDRGRTYNEQFF

size: NA
V: TRBV6-6
D: NA
J: TRBJ2-7
DNA: TGTGCCAGCAGAACCGCCTCCGAGCAGTACTTC
CDR3: CASRTASEQYF

size: NA
V: TRBV27
D: NA
J: TRBJ2-3
DNA: TGTGCCAGCAGTTTCCCTGGCGGTAGCACAGATACGCAGTATTTT
CDR3: CASSFPGGSTDTQYF

size: NA
V: TRBV18
D: TRBD1
J: TRBJ2-7
DNA: TGTGCCAGCTCACCTTTTGGGACAGGGGCGTACGAGCAGTACTTC
CDR3: CASSPFGTGAYEQYF

size: NA
V: TRBV7-2
D: TRBD1
J: TRBJ2-1
DNA: TGTGCCAGCAGCTTCAACAGGGGCCCGTACAATGAGCAGTTCTTC
CDR3: CASSFNRGPYNEQFF

size: NA
V: TRBV11-2
D: NA
J: TRBJ2-7
DNA: TGTGCCAGCAGCTATAGGTTCGAGCGCGAGCAGTACTTC
CDR3: CASSYRFEREQYF

size: NA
V: TRBV4-1
D: NA
J: TRBJ2-5
DNA: TGCGCCAGCAGCCAAGGTGAACTGTCCCAAGAGACCCAGTACTTC
CDR3: CASSQGELSQETQYF

size: NA
V: TRBV2
D: NA
J: TRBJ2-6
DNA: TGTGCCAGCAGTGAAATGGGCGGTGGGGCCAACGTCCTGACTTTC
CDR3: CASSEMGGGANVLTF

size: once
V: TRBV18
D: TRBD2
J: TRBJ2-3
DNA: TGTGCCAGCTCTAGCGGGAGCGTGGCAGATACGCAGTATTTT
CDR3: CASSSGSVADTQYF

size: NA
V: TRBV6-1
D: TRBD2
J: TRBJ2-3
DNA: TGTGCCAGCGCCCCGGGACTAGCGGACACAGATACGCAGTATTTT
CDR3: CASAPGLADTDTQYF

size: NA
V: TRBV11-2
D: NA
J: TRBJ2-6
DNA: TGTGCCAGCAGCCCGTCGCTGGGGGTCCCCTCTGGGGCCAACGTCCTGACTTTC
CDR3: CASSPSLGVPSGANVLTF

size: NA
V: TRBV6-5
D: NA
J: TRBJ2-7
DNA: TGTGCCAGCAGTTACGGAGGCGGTGTACCTTACGAGCAGTACTTC
CDR3: CASSYGGGVPYEQYF

size: NA
V: TRBV19
D: NA
J: TRBJ1-5
DNA: TGTGCCAGTAGATCACTGCAGGGATTTAGCAATCAGCCCCAGCATTTT
CDR3: CASRSLQGFSNQPQHF

size: once
V: TRBV19
D: NA
J: TRBJ1-5
DNA: TGTGCCAGTTCGACGGCCGGAGGAAATCAGCCCCAGCATTTT
CDR3: CASSTAGGNQPQHF

size: NA
V: TRBV6-5
D: NA
J: TRBJ1-1
DNA: TGTGCCAGCACCCCTGGGTTGGGCACTGAAGCTTTCTTT
CDR3: CASTPGLGTEAFF

size: NA
V: TRBV5-1
D: TRBD1
J: TRBJ2-7
DNA: TGCGCCAGCAGCGTGGCCGGGACAGGGGCCTACGAGCAGTACTTC
CDR3: CASSVAGTGAYEQYF

size: NA
V: TRBV28
D: TRBD1
J: TRBJ1-5
DNA: TGTGCCAGCAGTTCCTCCCCGGGACAGGGGGCCGGGCAGCCCCAGCATTTT
CDR3: CASSSSPGQGAGQPQHF

size: NA
V: TRBV7-6
D: TRBD1
J: TRBJ2-1
DNA: TGTGCCAGCAGCCTCCTGTGGACAGGGGACAATGAGCAGTTCTTC
CDR3: CASSLLWTGDNEQFF

size: NA
V: TRBV28
D: TRBD1
J: TRBJ1-4
DNA: TGTGCCAGCAAAATATCAGGGGGGGGTAATGAAAAACTGTTTTTT
CDR3: CASKISGGGNEKLFF

size: few
V: TRBV7-2
D: NA
J: TRBJ1-5
DNA: TGTGCCAGCAGCTTAATGGGGGGCCATCAGCCCCAGCATTTT
CDR3: CASSLMGGHQPQHF

size: once
V: TRBV27
D: TRBD2
J: TRBJ2-7
DNA: TGTGCCAGCAGTTTGCTAGCGGGAGGGCCCGGGTACGAGCAGTACTTC
CDR3: CASSLLAGGPGYEQYF

size: NA
V: TRBV18
D: NA
J: TRBJ2-5
DNA: TGTGCCAGCTCACCCGGGGCTGAGACCCAGTACTTC
CDR3: CASSPGAETQYF

size: NA
V: TRBV9
D: TRBD2
J: TRBJ2-3
DNA: TGTGCCAGCAGCGTAACTAGCGGGAGCACAGATACGCAGTATTTT
CDR3: CASSVTSGSTDTQYF

size: NA
V: TRBV11-2
D: NA
J: TRBJ1-5
DNA: TGTGCCAGCAGCTTAGAAGGGGGTCCCCAGCATTTT
CDR3: CASSLEGGPQHF

size: NA
V: TRBV5-5
D: TRBD2
J: TRBJ2-3
DNA: TGTGCCAGCAGCTTGGATAGGGTGACTAGCCGGTCAGATACGCAGTATTTT
CDR3: CASSLDRVTSRSDTQYF

size: once
V: TRBV2
D: NA
J: TRBJ2-5
DNA: TGTGCCAGCAGTGAAGCGCTTGGAGAGACCCAGTACTTC
CDR3: CASSEALGETQYF

size: NA
V: TRBV27
D: TRBD1
J: TRBJ2-5
DNA: TGTGCCAGCAGTTTATACTCCCGGACAGGGTTTCTGGAGACCCAGTACTTC
CDR3: CASSLYSRTGFLETQYF

size: NA
V: TRBV6-1
D: TRBD1
J: TRBJ2-7
DNA: TGTGCCAGCACCCCGACAGGGAGTCCTTACGAGCAGTACTTC
CDR3: CASTPTGSPYEQYF

size: NA
V: TRBV27
D: TRBD1
J: TRBJ1-3
DNA: TGTGCCAGCAGTCCCATCGACAGGGAAAACACCATATATTTT
CDR3: CASSPIDRENTIYF

size: NA
V: TRBV2
D: NA
J: TRBJ2-7
DNA: TGTGCCAGCAGACGGGGGACAGAATCCTACGAGCAGTACTTC
CDR3: CASRRGTESYEQYF

size: NA
V: TRBV6-4
D: NA
J: TRBJ1-1
DNA: TGTGCCAGCAGTGTCGCGAACCCCGTTAACACTGAAGCTTTCTTT
CDR3: CASSVANPVNTEAFF